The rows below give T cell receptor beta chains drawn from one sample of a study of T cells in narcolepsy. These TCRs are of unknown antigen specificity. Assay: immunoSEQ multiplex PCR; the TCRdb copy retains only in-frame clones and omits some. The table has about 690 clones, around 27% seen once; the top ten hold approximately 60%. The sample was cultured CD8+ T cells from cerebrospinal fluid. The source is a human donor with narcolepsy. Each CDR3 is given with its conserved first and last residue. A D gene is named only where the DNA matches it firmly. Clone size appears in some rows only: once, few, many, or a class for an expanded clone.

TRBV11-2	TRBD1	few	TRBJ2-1	CASSPFAGTGIYNEQFF	TGTGCCAGCAGTCCGTTTGCCGGGACAGGGATCTACAATGAGCAGTTCTTC
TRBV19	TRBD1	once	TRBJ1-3	CASSQTGSSGNTIYF	TGTGCCAGTAGCCAGACAGGGAGCTCTGGAAACACCATATATTTT
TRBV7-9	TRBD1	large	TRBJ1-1	CASSLELTGVGTEAFF	TGTGCCAGCAGCTTAGAACTGACAGGGGTCGGCACTGAAGCTTTCTTT
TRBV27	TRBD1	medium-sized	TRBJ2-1	CASTSAGGPLVTNEQFF	TGTGCCAGCACCTCAGCAGGGGGACCGCTAGTTACGAATGAGCAGTTCTTC
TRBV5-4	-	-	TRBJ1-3	CASSLAPGVGNTIFF	TGTGCCAGCAGCTTAGCCCCGGGGGTTGGAAACACCATATTTTTT
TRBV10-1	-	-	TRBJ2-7	CASSEGSIGTLYEQYF	TGCGCCAGCAGTGAGGGTTCTATAGGGACCCTATACGAGCAGTACTTC
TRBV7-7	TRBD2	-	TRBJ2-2	CASSSKAGGGELFF	TGTGCCAGCAGCTCAAAAGCGGGAGGCGGGGAGCTGTTTTTT
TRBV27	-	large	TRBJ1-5	CASSLQGSQPQHF	TGTGCCAGCAGCTTGCAGGGTTCCCAGCCCCAGCATTTT
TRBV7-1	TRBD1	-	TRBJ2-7	CASSTTGAPYEQYF	TGTGCCAGCAGCACGACAGGGGCTCCCTACGAGCAGTACTTC
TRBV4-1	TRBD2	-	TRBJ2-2	CASSSKAGGGELFF	TGTGCCAGCAGCTCAAAAGCGGGAGGCGGGGAGCTGTTTTTT
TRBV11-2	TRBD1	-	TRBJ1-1	CASSLELTGVGTEAFF	TGTGCCAGCAGCTTAGAACTGACAGGGGTCGGCACTGAAGCTTTCTTT
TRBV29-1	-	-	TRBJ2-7	CSVVQGVDEQYF	TGCAGCGTTGTTCAAGGGGTAGACGAGCAGTACTTC
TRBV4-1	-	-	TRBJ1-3	CASSLVGPNNIYF	TGCGCCAGCAGCCTAGTGGGCCCGAACAACATATATTTT
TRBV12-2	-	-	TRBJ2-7	CASSTTGAPYEQYF	TGTGCCAGCAGCACGACAGGGGCTCCCTACGAGCAGTACTTC
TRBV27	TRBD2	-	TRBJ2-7	CACSLSGTSGGATYEQYF	TGTGCCTGCAGTTTATCTGGGACTAGCGGGGGGGCTACCTACGAGCAGTACTTC
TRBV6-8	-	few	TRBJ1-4	CASRGVGLNEKLFF	TGTGCCAGCAGGGGGGTCGGTCTCAATGAAAAACTGTTTTTT
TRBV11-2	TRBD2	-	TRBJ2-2	CASSSKAGGGELFF	TGTGCCAGCAGCTCAAAAGCGGGAGGCGGGGAGCTGTTTTTT
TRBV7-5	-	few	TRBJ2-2	CASSSKAGGGELFF	TGTGCCAGCAGCTCAAAAGCGGGAGGCGGGGAGCTGTTTTTT
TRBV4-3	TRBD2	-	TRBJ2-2	CASIQDIIGGGPAGELFF	TGCGCCAGCATCCAAGATATAATTGGGGGAGGGCCCGCCGGGGAGCTGTTTTTT
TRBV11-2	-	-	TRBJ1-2	CASSLSDVNYGYTF	TGTGCCAGCAGCTTGTCGGATGTCAACTATGGCTACACCTTC
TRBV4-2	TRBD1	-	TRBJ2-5	CASSLEAGTGETQYF	TGTGCCAGCAGCTTAGAGGCTGGGACAGGGGAGACCCAGTACTTC
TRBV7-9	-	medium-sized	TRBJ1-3	CASSLAPGVGNTIYF	TGTGCCAGCAGCTTAGCCCCCGGGGTTGGAAACACCATATATTTT
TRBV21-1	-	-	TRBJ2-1	CASSTKVATPSDNEQFF	TGTGCCAGCAGCACAAAAGTAGCTACACCATCCGACAATGAGCAGTTCTTC
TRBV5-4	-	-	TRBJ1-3	CASSQEFRSSSGDTIYF	TGTGCCAGCAGCCAAGAGTTTCGATCGAGCTCTGGAGACACCATATATTTT
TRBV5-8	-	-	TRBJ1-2	CASSFHQFYTF	TGTGCCAGCAGCTTTCACCAATTCTACACCTTC
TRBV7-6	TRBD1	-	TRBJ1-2	CASSASGQGTFGYTF	TGTGCCAGCAGCGCCTCGGGACAGGGTACCTTTGGCTACACCTTC
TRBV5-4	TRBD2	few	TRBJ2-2	CASSQDRIGGGPAGELFF	TGCGCCAGCAGCCAAGATAGAATTGGGGGAGGGCCCGCCGGGGAGCTGTTTTTT
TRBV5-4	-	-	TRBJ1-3	CASSLAPCVGNTIYF	TGTGCCAGCAGCTTAGCCCCCTGTGTTGGAAACACCATATATTTT
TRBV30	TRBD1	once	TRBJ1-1	CAWSLGTVNTEAFF	TGTGCCTGGTCCCTCGGGACAGTGAACACTGAAGCTTTCTTT
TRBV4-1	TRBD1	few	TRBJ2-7	CASSTTGAPYEQYF	TGTGCCAGCAGCACGACAGGGGCTCCCTACGAGCAGTACTTC
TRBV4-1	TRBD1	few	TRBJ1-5	CASSADRGVSPQHF	TGCGCCAGCAGCGCCGACAGGGGAGTTTCGCCCCAGCATTTT